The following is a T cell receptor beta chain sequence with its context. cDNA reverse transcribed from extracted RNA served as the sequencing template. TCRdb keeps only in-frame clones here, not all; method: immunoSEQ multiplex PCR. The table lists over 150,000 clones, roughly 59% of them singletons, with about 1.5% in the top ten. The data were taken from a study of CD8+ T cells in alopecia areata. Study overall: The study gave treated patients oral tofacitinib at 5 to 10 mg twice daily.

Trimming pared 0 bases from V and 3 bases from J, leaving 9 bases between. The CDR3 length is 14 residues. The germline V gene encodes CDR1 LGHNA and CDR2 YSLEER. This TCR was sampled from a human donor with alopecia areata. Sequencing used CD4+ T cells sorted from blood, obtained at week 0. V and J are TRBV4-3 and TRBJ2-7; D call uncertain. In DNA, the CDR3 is TGCGCCAGCAGCCAAGATCTTGGCTTCTACGAGCAGTACTTC. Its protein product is CASSQDLGFYEQYF.